What follows are 23 T cell receptor beta chains derived from one specimen sequenced in a study of CD8 T cells in ankylosing spondylitis (dated by TCRdb to about 2017). The receptor library was made with 5' RACE. The sequencing machine was an Illumina HiSeq 2500. Using fastp trimming at Q25 and MiXCR clonotype assembly, TCRdb reanalyzed the public sequencing data and kept in-frame beta chains. Each entry merges the rows of one CDR3 protein and shows their most common DNA and genes. This sample has around 230,000 distinct CDR3 sequences in its table, and 8% to 10% of those were observed once. The top ten clonotypes cover approximately 4.8% of the sample. The sequenced sample consisted of blood, either unsorted or a sorted T cell fraction (not recorded which). Source of these receptors: a female donor with ankylosing spondylitis or in good health (not recorded which).

This clonotype was found many times. The CDR3 bases are TGTGCCAGCAGTTCTAGCGAGCAGTACTTC. Translation: CASSSSEQYF. The rearrangement joins TRBV27 to TRBJ2-7; no clear D. The CDR3 runs to 10 residues. V was trimmed by 4 bases and J by 6 bases, leaving 4 bases between them. Germline V gene sequence: CDR1 MNHEY, CDR2 SMNVEV (reference sequence).

In this sample, this clonotype turned up many times. The CDR3 is CSASIQGARTGELFF. DNA of the CDR3: TGCAGCGCCTCGATCCAGGGGGCGAGAACCGGGGAGCTGTTTTTT. The chain links TRBV29-1 to TRBJ2-2; 8 nucleotides match TRBD1. With 7 bases clipped from V and 5 bases from J, the junction kept 12 bases outside the gene matches. The V gene's germline CDR1 is SQVTM and CDR2 ANQGSEA. The CDR3 runs 15 residues.

This clonotype was found many times. This sequence joins TRBV10-3 and TRBJ2-1, with 11 bases matching TRBD2. V shed 1 base and J 0 bases; nucleotides not matched to a gene: 5. CDR1 is ENHRY, CDR2 SYGVKD, per germline. There are 18 residues in the CDR3. CDR3 in DNA: TGTGCCATCAGTGAGTTTCCCACTAGCGGGAGCTCCTACAATGAGCAGTTCTTC. Residues: CAISEFPTSGSSYNEQFF.

This chain uses TRBV5-4 with TRBJ2-1; D not resolved. V dropped 4 bases and J dropped 4 bases, with 18 bases sitting between them. The CDR3 sequence is 16 residues long. CDR1 is SGHNT, CDR2 YYREEE, per germline (reference sequence). The DNA for the CDR3 is TGTGCCAGCAGCGCCTCGAAAGGCGTTAAGTACAATGAGCAGTTCTTC. Its protein is CASSASKGVKYNEQFF.

Of note for this clonotype: A much bigger clone sits one base away, suggesting this may be a read error. The chain uses TRBV6-2 or TRBV6-3 and TRBJ2-1; 12 positions match TRBD2. J gave up 8 bases and V 4 bases, and 3 bases lay outside the gene matches. Per the germline V gene, CDR1 is MNHEY and CDR2 is SVGEGT. The CDR3 sequence is 14 residues long. The CDR3 DNA sequence: TGTGCCAGCAGTTGGAGACTAGCGGGGGATGAGCAGTTCTTC. Translation gives CASSWRLAGDEQFF.

This clonotype came up many times. The CDR3 loop reads CSARAGAYEQYF. CDR3 nucleotides: TGCAGTGCTAGAGCAGGGGCCTACGAGCAGTACTTC. The V and J genes are TRBV20-1 and TRBJ2-7; maybe TRBD1 (6 bases). The length of the CDR3 is 12 residues. Trimming cost V 1 base and J 2 bases, with 6 bases left between them. Germline assignment: CDR1 DFQATT and CDR2 SNEGSKA (reference sequence).

The table lists this clonotype with many counts. The rearrangement links TRBV12-3 or TRBV12-4 to TRBJ2-1, with 10 bases lining up with TRBD1. This CDR3 region has 16 residues. Trimming cost V 3 bases and J 2 bases; bases outside gene matches: 4. CDR3 nucleotides: TGTGCCAGCAGTTTGCGGACAGGGGGAACCTACAATGAGCAGTTCTTC. It is translated as CASSLRTGGTYNEQFF.

This clonotype has ten or more counts. The genes are TRBV7-9 and TRBJ1-2; TRBD1 might be the D (5 bases). Germline CDR1 is SEHNR and CDR2 is FQNEAQ (reference sequence). The CDR3 sequence is 16 residues long. With 4 bases removed from V and 2 bases from J, the gap between germline ends came to 17 bases. The CDR3 DNA reads as TGTGCCAGCAGCTACCGGGGACCGGCCGCGAACTATGGCTACACCTTC. Protein: CASSYRGPAANYGYTF.

This clonotype has at least ten counts. The chain couples TRBV29-1 to TRBJ1-1; D not resolved. Trimming shortened V by 3 bases and J by 10 bases, and 12 bases separated the two germline ends. CDR1 is SQVTM and CDR2 is ANQGSEA in the germline V gene. The CDR3 spans 11 residues. CDR3 protein: CSVDPREGAFF. The CDR3 DNA reads as TGCAGCGTTGACCCCCGGGAAGGAGCTTTCTTT.

Worth noting for this clonotype: At one end, the junction sequence differs from germline, possibly due to a read error. The chain links TRBV7-9 to TRBJ2-7; D not certain. The CDR3 has 13 residues. CDR1 SEHNR and CDR2 FQNEAQ come from the germline V gene (reference sequence). In DNA form, the CDR3 reads TGTGCCAGCACCTTAGGGATCTCCTACGAGCAGTACTTC. This gives the protein CASTLGISYEQYF. Drawing the rest from reference TRBV7-9 and TRBJ2-7, the complete variable domain is DTGVSQNPRHKITKRGQNVTFRCDPISEHNRLYWYRQTLGQGPEFLTYFQNEAQLEKSRLLSDRFSAERPKGSFSTLEIQRTEQGDSAMYLCASTLGISYEQYFGPGTRLTVT.

This clonotype was recorded at least ten times. The J gene is TRBJ2-1, the V gene TRBV9; 11 bases fit TRBD2. The CDR3 covers 16 residues. The germline V gene encodes CDR1 SGDLS and CDR2 YYNGEE. V was pared by 0 bases and J by 6 bases, with 5 bases of the junction left unmatched. The CDR3 nucleotides read TGTGCCAGCAGCGTAGAGGCTAGCGGGAGGATCAATGAGCAGTTCTTC. Its translation: CASSVEASGRINEQFF.

This clonotype was recorded many times. The CDR3 nucleotides are TGTGCCAGCAGCTTACTCACAGAGGGGGCTCTTGGCTACACCTTC. Its protein is CASSLLTEGALGYTF. V is TRBV7-2 and J is TRBJ1-2; 7 bases line up with TRBD1. The germline CDR1 and CDR2 sequences are SGHTA and FQGNSA. V shed 2 bases and J 7 bases; nucleotides not matched to a gene: 10. The CDR3 is made up of 15 amino acids.

This clonotype came up many times. This chain joins TRBV20-1 and TRBJ2-6; D is unresolved. Trimming shortened V by 4 bases and J by 0 bases, and 7 bases separated the two germline ends. The CDR3 covers 14 residues. Germline V lookup: CDR1 DFQATT, CDR2 SNEGSKA (reference sequence). CDR3 region: CSAMSLSGANVLTF. The CDR3 DNA reads TGCAGTGCTATGAGCCTCTCTGGGGCCAACGTCCTGACTTTC.

In this sample, this clonotype turned up many times. The chain joins TRBV20-1 to TRBJ1-5; D not resolved. Germline V gene data show CDR1 as DFQATT and CDR2 as SNEGSKA (reference sequence). With 1 base removed from V and 3 bases from J, the gap between germline ends came to 16 bases. The CDR3 is 16 amino acids. CDR3 coding DNA: TGCAGTGCTAGAGCCCGGGGTCGCTTCATCAATCAGCCCCAGCATTTT. Encoded protein: CSARARGRFINQPQHF.

The chain carries TRBV5-6 and TRBJ1-1; D is perhaps TRBD1 (6 bases). Deletions cut 2 bases from V and 8 bases from J, with 10 bases between. The CDR3 consists of 12 residues. The V gene's germline CDR1 is SGHDT and CDR2 YYEEEE. In DNA form, the CDR3 reads TGTGCCAGCAGCTTAGAAGACAGGGAAGCTTTCTTT. This translates into CASSLEDREAFF.

This clonotype was seen repeatedly, ten times or more. This chain connects TRBV30 to TRBJ1-1, with no clear D. V lost 0 bases, J lost 2 bases, and 7 bases lay in between. The CDR3 contains 13 residues. Germline loops: CDR1 GTSNPN, CDR2 SVGIG (reference sequence). The CDR3 sequence: CAWSVWGNTEAFF. The CDR3 DNA sequence: TGTGCCTGGAGTGTCTGGGGAAACACTGAAGCTTTCTTT.

Ten or more counts support this clonotype. V usage is TRBV20-1 and J usage is TRBJ1-5, with D maybe TRBD1 (6 bases). Looked up from germline, CDR1 is DFQATT and CDR2 is SNEGSKA (reference sequence). There are 13 residues in the CDR3. V lost 6 bases to trimming and J lost 2 bases, with 11 bases between them. The CDR3 sequence: CSALQGGNQPQHF. In DNA form, the CDR3 reads TGCAGTGCCCTACAGGGTGGCAATCAGCCCCAGCATTTT.

This clonotype was recorded at least ten times. The J gene is TRBJ2-1, the V gene TRBV4-3; weak D call: TRBD2 (6 bases). The CDR3 spans 14 residues. V lost 2 bases, J lost 5 bases, and 10 bases lay in between. CDR1 LGHNA and CDR2 YSLEER come from the germline V gene. The CDR3 bases are TGCGCCAGCAGCCAACTAGCGACCGACAATGAGCAGTTCTTC. It is translated as CASSQLATDNEQFF.

Only a few counts were recorded for this clonotype. V gene TRBV18 combines with J gene TRBJ2-7; maybe TRBD1 (5 bases). V lost 3 bases and J lost 2, with 11 bases in between. This CDR3 spans 14 amino acids. CDR1 and CDR2 from the germline V gene are KGHSH and LQKENI. CDR3 DNA: TGTGCCAGCTCACCCTCGACAGAACCCTACGAGCAGTACTTC. Its protein is CASSPSTEPYEQYF.

This clonotype was recorded at least ten times. For the CDR3, the DNA is TGCAGCGTTGGTTCGGGGGACAGGTCTTATCCTTTCGGGAACACTGAAGCTTTCTTT. This gives the protein CSVGSGDRSYPFGNTEAFF. The J gene is TRBJ1-1, the V gene TRBV29-1; 8 nucleotides align to TRBD1. This CDR3 comprises 19 residues. The germline V gene has CDR1 SQVTM and CDR2 ANQGSEA. The junction had 20 bases not matched to a gene; V was cut back by 4 bases and J by 1 base.

The rearrangement joins TRBV15 to TRBJ2-1; D is perhaps TRBD1 or TRBD2 (5 bases each). Germline lookup yields CDR1 LNHNV and CDR2 YYDKDF (reference sequence). Trimming took 3 bases from V and 7 from J, leaving 16 bases between them. The CDR3 sequence is 15 residues long. CDR3 nucleotides: TGTGCCACCAGCAGGGACGGGACCTTGGGTAATGAGCAGTTCTTC. This translates into CATSRDGTLGNEQFF.

This clonotype was seen many times. The CDR3 loop reads CASSLGQGKDIQYF. CDR3 sequence (DNA): TGTGCCAGCAGCTTGGGACAGGGGAAAGACATTCAGTACTTC. The V call is TRBV5-6, the J call TRBJ2-4; 8 bases map to TRBD1. Germline-derived CDR1 and CDR2 are SGHDT and YYEEEE. Trimming took 0 bases from V and 8 from J; bases not matched to a gene: 4. CDR3 length: 14 residues.

This clonotype was found many times. This rearrangement joins TRBV20-1 to TRBJ2-1, with D possibly being TRBD2 (6 bases). CDR1 is DFQATT and CDR2 is SNEGSKA in the germline V gene (reference sequence). V was cut by 0 bases and J by 6 bases, with 18 bases left in between. The CDR3 covers 16 residues. The CDR3 coding sequence is TGCAGTGCTAGAGATACGGCGGGATCTGCTCCCAATGAGCAGTTCTTC. This codes for CSARDTAGSAPNEQFF.